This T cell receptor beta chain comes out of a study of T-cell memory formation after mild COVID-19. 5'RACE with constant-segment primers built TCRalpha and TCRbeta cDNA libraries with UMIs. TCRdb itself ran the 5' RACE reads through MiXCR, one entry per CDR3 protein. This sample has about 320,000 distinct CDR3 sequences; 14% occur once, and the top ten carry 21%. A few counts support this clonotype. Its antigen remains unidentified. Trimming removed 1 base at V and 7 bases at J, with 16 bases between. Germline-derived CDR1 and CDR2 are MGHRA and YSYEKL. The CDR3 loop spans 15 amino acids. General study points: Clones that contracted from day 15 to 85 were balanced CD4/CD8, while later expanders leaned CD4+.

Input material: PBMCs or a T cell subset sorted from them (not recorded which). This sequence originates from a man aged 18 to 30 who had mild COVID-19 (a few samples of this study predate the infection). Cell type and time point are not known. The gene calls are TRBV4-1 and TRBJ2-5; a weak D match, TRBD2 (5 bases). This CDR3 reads CASSQAAAGLGTQYF. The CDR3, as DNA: TGCGCCAGCAGCCAAGCGGCGGCGGGTCTGGGGACCCAGTACTTC.